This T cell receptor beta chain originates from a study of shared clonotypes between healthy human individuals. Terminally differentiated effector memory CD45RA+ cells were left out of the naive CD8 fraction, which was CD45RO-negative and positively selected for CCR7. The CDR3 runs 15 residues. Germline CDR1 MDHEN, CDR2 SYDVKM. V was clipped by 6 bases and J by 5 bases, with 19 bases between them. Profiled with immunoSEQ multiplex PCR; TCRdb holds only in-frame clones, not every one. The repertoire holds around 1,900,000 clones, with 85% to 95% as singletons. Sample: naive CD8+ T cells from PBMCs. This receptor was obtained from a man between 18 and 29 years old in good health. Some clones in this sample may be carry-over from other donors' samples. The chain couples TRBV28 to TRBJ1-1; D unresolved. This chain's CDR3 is CASSQVGALWTEAFF. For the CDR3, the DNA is TGTGCCAGCAGCCAAGTGGGCGCTTTATGGACTGAAGCTTTCTTT.